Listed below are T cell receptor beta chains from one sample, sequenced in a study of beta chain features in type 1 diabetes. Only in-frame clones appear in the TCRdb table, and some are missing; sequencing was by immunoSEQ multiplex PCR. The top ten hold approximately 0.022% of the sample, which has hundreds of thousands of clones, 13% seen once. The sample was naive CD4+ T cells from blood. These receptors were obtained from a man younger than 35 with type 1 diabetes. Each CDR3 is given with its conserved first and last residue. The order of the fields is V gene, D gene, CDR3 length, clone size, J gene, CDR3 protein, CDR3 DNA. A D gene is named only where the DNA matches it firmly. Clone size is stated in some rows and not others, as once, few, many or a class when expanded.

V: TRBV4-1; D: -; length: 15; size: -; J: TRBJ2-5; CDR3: CASSQEGLSGETQYF; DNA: TGCGCCAGCAGCCAAGAGGGCTTGAGTGGGGAGACCCAGTACTTC
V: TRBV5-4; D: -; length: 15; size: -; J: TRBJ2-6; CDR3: CASSLDNSGANVLTF; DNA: TGTGCCAGCAGCTTGGACAACTCTGGGGCCAACGTCCTGACTTTC
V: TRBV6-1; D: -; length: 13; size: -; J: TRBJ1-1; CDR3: CASRTVPETEAFF; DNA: TGTGCCAGCAGGACAGTCCCTGAGACTGAAGCTTTCTTT
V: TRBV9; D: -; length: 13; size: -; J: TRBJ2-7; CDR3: CASSPGWSYEQYF; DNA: TGTGCCAGCAGTCCCGGTTGGTCCTACGAGCAGTACTTC
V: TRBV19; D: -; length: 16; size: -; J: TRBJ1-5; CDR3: CASIRDWKVSNQPQHF; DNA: TGTGCCAGTATCCGGGATTGGAAGGTTAGCAATCAGCCCCAGCATTTT
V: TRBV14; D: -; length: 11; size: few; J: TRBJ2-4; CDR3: CASSQGLRVYF; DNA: TGTGCCAGCAGCCAAGGGTTAAGGGTGTACTTC
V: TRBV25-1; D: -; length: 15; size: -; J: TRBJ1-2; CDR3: CASSDLTGLGYGYTF; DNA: TGTGCCAGCAGTGATCTAACAGGGTTGGGGTATGGCTACACCTTC
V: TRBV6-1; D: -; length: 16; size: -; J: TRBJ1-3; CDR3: CASSEGRASSGNTIYF; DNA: TGTGCCAGCAGTGAAGGTCGGGCGAGCTCTGGAAACACCATATATTTT
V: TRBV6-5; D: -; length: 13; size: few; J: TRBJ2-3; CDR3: CASSRRGADTQYF; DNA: TGTGCCAGCAGCAGACGGGGCGCAGATACGCAGTATTTT
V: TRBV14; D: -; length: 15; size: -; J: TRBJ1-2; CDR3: CASSQVSGANYGYTF; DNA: TGTGCCAGCAGCCAAGTCTCCGGGGCTAACTATGGCTACACCTTC
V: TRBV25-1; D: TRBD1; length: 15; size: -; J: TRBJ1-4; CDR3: CASSPGQKENEKLFF; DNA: TGTGCCAGCAGCCCGGGACAGAAAGAAAATGAAAAACTGTTTTTT
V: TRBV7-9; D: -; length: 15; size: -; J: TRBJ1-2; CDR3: CASSLGAQKMDGYTF; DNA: TGTGCCAGCAGCTTAGGGGCCCAGAAGATGGATGGCTACACCTTC
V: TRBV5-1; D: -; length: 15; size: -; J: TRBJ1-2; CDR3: CASSSRSNIGYGYTF; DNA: TGCGCCAGCAGCTCCCGGTCCAATATTGGGTATGGCTACACCTTC
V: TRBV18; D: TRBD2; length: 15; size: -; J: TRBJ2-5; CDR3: CASSPRGGSQETQYF; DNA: TGTGCCAGCTCACCACGCGGGGGATCCCAAGAGACCCAGTACTTC
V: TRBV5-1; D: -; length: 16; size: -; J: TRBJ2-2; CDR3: CASSLGARSNTGELFF; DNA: TGCGCCAGCAGCTTGGGGGCGCGTTCGAACACCGGGGAGCTGTTTTTT
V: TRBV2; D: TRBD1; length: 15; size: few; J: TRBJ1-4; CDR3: CASSGRQGSNEKLFF; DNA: TGTGCCAGCAGTGGCCGACAGGGGTCTAATGAAAAACTGTTTTTT
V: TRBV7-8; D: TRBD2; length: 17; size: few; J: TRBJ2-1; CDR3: CASSSGREGLPYNEQFF; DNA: TGTGCCAGCAGCTCGGGGAGGGAGGGGCTGCCCTACAATGAGCAGTTCTTC
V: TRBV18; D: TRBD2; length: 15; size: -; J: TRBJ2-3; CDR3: CASSPRTSMGDTQYF; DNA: TGTGCCAGCTCACCACGGACTAGTATGGGAGATACGCAGTATTTT
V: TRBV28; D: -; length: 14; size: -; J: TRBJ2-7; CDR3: CASSQTPEAYEQYF; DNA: TGTGCCAGCAGTCAAACCCCTGAGGCCTACGAGCAGTACTTC
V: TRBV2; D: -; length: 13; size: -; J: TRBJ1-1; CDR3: CASSADGNTEAFF; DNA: TGTGCCAGCAGTGCGGACGGGAACACTGAAGCTTTCTTT
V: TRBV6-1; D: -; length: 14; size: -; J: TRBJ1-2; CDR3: CASSGDGVPGGYTF; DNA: TGTGCCAGCAGTGGGGATGGGGTTCCCGGTGGCTACACCTTC
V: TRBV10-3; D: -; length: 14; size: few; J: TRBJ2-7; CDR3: CAISESGSSYEQYF; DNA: TGTGCCATCAGTGAGTCTGGCAGCTCCTACGAGCAGTACTTC
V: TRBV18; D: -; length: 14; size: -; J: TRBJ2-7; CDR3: CASSPGPPGYEQYF; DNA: TGTGCCAGCTCACCAGGCCCTCCGGGCTACGAGCAGTACTTC
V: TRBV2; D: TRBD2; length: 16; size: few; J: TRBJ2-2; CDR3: CASSERSGRNTGELFF; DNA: TGTGCCAGCAGTGAACGCAGCGGGAGAAACACCGGGGAGCTGTTTTTT
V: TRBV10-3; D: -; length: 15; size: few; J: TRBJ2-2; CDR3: CAISWERANTGELFF; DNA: TGTGCCATCAGTTGGGAAAGGGCGAACACCGGGGAGCTGTTTTTT
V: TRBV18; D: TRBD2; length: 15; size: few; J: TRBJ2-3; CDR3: CASSPQRGASDTQYF; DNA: TGTGCCAGCTCACCCCAGCGGGGGGCCTCAGATACGCAGTATTTT
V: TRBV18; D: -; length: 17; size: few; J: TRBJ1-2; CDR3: CASSGGLWAAPNYGYTF; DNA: TGTGCCAGCTCGGGGGGCCTCTGGGCAGCCCCTAACTATGGCTACACCTTC
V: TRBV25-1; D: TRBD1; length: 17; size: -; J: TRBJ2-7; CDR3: CASSEYSPGQGPYEQYF; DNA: TGTGCCAGCAGTGAATACTCCCCGGGACAGGGCCCTTACGAGCAGTACTTC
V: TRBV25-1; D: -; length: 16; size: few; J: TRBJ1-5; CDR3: CASSASGSKRDQPQHF; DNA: TGTGCCAGCAGTGCGTCAGGGTCGAAGAGGGATCAGCCCCAGCATTTT
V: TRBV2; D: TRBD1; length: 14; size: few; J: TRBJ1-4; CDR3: CASTRGTGYEKLFF; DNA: TGTGCCAGCACTAGAGGGACAGGATATGAAAAACTGTTTTTT
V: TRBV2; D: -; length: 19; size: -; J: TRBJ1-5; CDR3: CASSEAHRQSVQGNQPQHF; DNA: TGTGCCAGCAGTGAAGCGCATCGACAGAGTGTACAGGGCAATCAGCCCCAGCATTTT
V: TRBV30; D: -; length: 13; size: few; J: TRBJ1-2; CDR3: CAWRAGPANGYTF; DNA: TGTGCCTGGAGAGCCGGGCCTGCGAATGGCTACACCTTC
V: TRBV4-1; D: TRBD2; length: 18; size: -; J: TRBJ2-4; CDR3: CASSQEGAGGVAKNIQYF; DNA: TGCGCCAGCAGCCAAGAAGGAGCGGGGGGCGTTGCCAAAAACATTCAGTACTTC
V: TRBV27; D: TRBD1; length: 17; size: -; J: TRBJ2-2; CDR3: CASRYGLGGASTGELFF; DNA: TGTGCCAGCAGATACGGGTTAGGGGGCGCATCCACCGGGGAGCTGTTTTTT
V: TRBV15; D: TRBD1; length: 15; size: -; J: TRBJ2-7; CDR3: CATSRIATGSTEQYF; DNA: TGTGCCACCAGCAGAATTGCGACAGGGTCTACCGAGCAGTACTTC
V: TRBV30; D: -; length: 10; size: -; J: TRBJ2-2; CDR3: CAWSVRELFF; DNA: TGTGCCTGGAGTGTGAGGGAGCTGTTTTTT
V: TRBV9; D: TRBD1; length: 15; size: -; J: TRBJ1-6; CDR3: CASSVRAGGNSPLHF; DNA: TGTGCCAGCAGCGTAAGGGCAGGGGGGAATTCACCCCTCCACTTT
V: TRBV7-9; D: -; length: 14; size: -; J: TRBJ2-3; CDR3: CASSSGLETDTQYF; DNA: TGTGCCAGCAGCTCAGGGTTGGAGACAGATACGCAGTATTTT
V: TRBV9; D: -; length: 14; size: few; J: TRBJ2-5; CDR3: CASSPGLDKETQYF; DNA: TGTGCCAGCAGCCCGGGACTGGATAAAGAGACCCAGTACTTC
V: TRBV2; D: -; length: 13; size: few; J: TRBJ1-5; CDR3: CASRGRGNQPQHF; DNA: TGTGCCAGCAGAGGACGGGGGAATCAGCCCCAGCATTTT
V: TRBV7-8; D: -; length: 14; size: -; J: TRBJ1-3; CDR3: CASSWRFSGNTIYF; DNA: TGTGCCAGCAGCTGGAGATTCTCTGGAAACACCATATATTTT
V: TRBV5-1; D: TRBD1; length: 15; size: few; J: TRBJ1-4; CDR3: CASSSGQGEAEKLFF; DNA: TGCGCCAGCAGCTCGGGACAGGGCGAGGCTGAAAAACTGTTTTTT
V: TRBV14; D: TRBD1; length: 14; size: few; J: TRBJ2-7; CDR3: CASSPWDRGYEQYF; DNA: TGTGCCAGCAGCCCCTGGGACAGGGGCTACGAGCAGTACTTC
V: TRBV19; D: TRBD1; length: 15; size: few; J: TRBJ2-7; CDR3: CASSSRTGPTYEQYF; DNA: TGTGCCAGTAGTTCCCGGACAGGGCCCACCTACGAGCAGTACTTC
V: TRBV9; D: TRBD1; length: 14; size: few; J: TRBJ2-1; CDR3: CASSARQGGDEQFF; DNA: TGTGCCAGCAGCGCCCGACAGGGTGGCGATGAGCAGTTCTTC
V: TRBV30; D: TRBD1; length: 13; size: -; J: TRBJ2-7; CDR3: CAWTGTDSYEQYF; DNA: TGTGCCTGGACTGGGACAGATTCCTACGAGCAGTACTTC
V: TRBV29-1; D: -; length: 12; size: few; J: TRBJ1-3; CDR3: CSVASSGNTIYF; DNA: TGCAGCGTTGCGAGCTCTGGAAACACCATATATTTT
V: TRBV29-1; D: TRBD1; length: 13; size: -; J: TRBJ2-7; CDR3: CSVTGTGGYEQYF; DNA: TGCAGCGTAACCGGGACAGGGGGATACGAGCAGTACTTC
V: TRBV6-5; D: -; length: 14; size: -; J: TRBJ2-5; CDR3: CASSYSRVQETQYF; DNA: TGTGCCAGCAGTTACAGCAGGGTCCAAGAGACCCAGTACTTC
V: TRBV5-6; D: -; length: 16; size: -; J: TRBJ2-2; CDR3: CASSLGYSLPTGELFF; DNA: TGTGCCAGCAGCTTGGGGTATTCCCTACCCACCGGGGAGCTGTTTTTT
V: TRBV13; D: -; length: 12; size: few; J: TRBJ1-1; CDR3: CASSLTGYEAFF; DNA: TGTGCCAGCAGCCTAACAGGGTATGAAGCTTTCTTT
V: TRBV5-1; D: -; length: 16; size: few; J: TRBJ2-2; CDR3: CASSLSARENTGELFF; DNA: TGCGCCAGCAGCTTGTCCGCCAGGGAGAACACCGGGGAGCTGTTTTTT
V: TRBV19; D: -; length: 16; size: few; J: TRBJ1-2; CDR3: CASTGADVTEAYGYTF; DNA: TGTGCCAGTACAGGAGCGGATGTCACAGAGGCCTATGGCTACACCTTC